This is a list of T cell receptor beta chains from one sample in a study of cytomegalovirus exposure and HLA in healthy donors. Only in-frame clones appear in the TCRdb table, and some are missing; sequencing was by immunoSEQ multiplex PCR. The sample gives about 160,000 clones, 82% of which show up once; about 10% is in the top ten. The sample consisted of PBMCs. These receptors originate from a man aged 45-60 years in good health and CMV-seropositive. CDR3s include the opening cysteine and the closing phenylalanine or tryptophan.

TRBJ2-2 TRBV9 CASSVSSAGGPAYTGELFF
TRBJ2-1 TRBV5-1 CASGTSGYNEQFF
TRBJ2-7 TRBV27 CARSSEKGAEQYF
TRBJ2-5 TRBV7-7 CASSLGPGGGETQYF
TRBJ2-5 TRBV6-1 CASTLMTRGETQYF
TRBJ1-6 TRBV28 CASSVSRGMRNSPLHF
TRBJ1-2 TRBV19 CASSRDRGEGYTF
TRBJ2-7 TRBV6-5 CASSYSPGTYEQYF
TRBJ2-1 TRBV12-5 CASGLGLRGLAGGPSYNEQFF
TRBJ2-1 TRBV5-1 CASSLGDQLFISYNEQFF
TRBJ2-1 TRBV6-6 CASSSGTSGLYNEQFF
TRBJ2-7 TRBV6-5 CASSSDRGGEQYF
TRBJ2-1 TRBV11-3 CASSWGRTSGDNEQFF
TRBJ1-5 TRBV6-6 CASSYRSISSNQPQHF
TRBJ2-7 TRBV7-2 CASSPGTGPYEQYF
TRBJ1-2 TRBV20-1 CSVEGYTF
TRBJ1-3 TRBV28 CASSPPAGTGNTIYF
TRBJ2-1 TRBV25-1 CAHGQGTYNEQFF
TRBJ2-7 TRBV27 CASTLPRDRDYEQYF